This T cell receptor (beta chain) was profiled in a study of cytomegalovirus exposure and HLA in healthy donors. Points from the study as a whole: Versus the roughly 700-donor mean, an Asian-associated ancestry cluster reportedly showed fewer N-insertions in a later analysis. In a later analysis, specific HLA alleles were associated with around 17,000 TCR beta sequences at a 0.05 false discovery rate.

As to this clone: Its antigen is unidentified.

A multiplex PCR was run with 60 Vbeta primers and 13 Jbeta primers. TCRdb keeps only in-frame clones here, not all; method: immunoSEQ multiplex PCR. This table holds 160,000 or so clones, about four fifths found once. The CDR3 runs to 14 residues. V lost 4 bases and J 6 bases, leaving 13 bases between the germline ends. The germline V gene has CDR1 SGHNT and CDR2 YYREEE (reference sequence). The source material was PBMCs. The rearrangement uses TRBV5-4 and TRBJ2-2; D remains ambiguous. The TCR was taken from a woman between 18 and 29 years old in good health and CMV-seropositive. CDR3 sequence: CASSPIVGPGELFF. DNA for the CDR3: TGTGCCAGCAGCCCAATCGTGGGCCCCGGGGAGCTGTTTTTT.